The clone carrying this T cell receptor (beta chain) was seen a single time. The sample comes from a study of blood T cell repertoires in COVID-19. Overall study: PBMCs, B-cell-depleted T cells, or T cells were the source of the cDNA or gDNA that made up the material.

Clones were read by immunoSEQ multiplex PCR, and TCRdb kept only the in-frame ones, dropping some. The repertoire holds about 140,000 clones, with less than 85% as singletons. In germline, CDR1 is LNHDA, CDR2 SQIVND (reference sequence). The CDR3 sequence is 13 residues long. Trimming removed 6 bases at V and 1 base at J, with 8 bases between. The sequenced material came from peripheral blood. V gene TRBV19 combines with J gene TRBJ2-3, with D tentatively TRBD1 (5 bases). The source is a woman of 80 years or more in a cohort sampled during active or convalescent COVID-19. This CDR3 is CASRSQGTDTQYF. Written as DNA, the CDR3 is TGTGCCAGTAGGTCACAGGGCACAGATACGCAGTATTTT.